These 10 T cell receptor beta chains share one sample of origin, sequenced in a study of control samples from healthy donors and cancer patients. The table came from immunoSEQ multiplex PCR; TCRdb's copy has only in-frame clones and leaves some out. Of around 120,000 clones in the sample, around 87% were seen once. The source material was blood. The source of these receptors is a man aged 35-49 years in good health.

J is TRBJ1-4 and V is TRBV6-1; D remains ambiguous. The length of the CDR3 is 15 residues. Germline lookup yields CDR1 MNHNS and CDR2 SASEGT. V was trimmed by 1 base and J by 4 bases, leaving 10 bases between them. CDR3 DNA: TGTGCCAGCAGTGAAGAACGACTGAATAATGAAAAACTGTTTTTT. It specifies CASSEERLNNEKLFF.

J is TRBJ2-7 and V is TRBV7-9; D is unclear. The length of the CDR3 is 16 residues. CDR1 is SEHNR, CDR2 FQNEAQ, per germline (reference sequence). The germline V and J ends were trimmed by 4 bases and 4 bases, with 20 bases remaining between them. CDR3 sequence reads: CASSSYGGHGPYEQYF. The CDR3 DNA reads as TGTGCCAGCAGCTCGTACGGCGGCCACGGACCTTACGAGCAGTACTTC.

This clone was seen only once. This chain joins TRBV2 and TRBJ2-7, with 8 bases matching TRBD2. CDR1 SNHLY and CDR2 FYNNEI come from the germline V gene. This CDR3 region has 13 residues. Germline trimming cut 7 bases from V and 6 bases from J; bases unmatched to any gene: 8. CDR3 nucleotides: TGTGCCAGCACTCCCGGGACTAGGAGCGAGCAGTACTTC. Its protein is CASTPGTRSEQYF.

The chain is built from TRBV4-3 and TRBJ1-1, with no clear D. V was trimmed by 0 bases and J by 6 bases, leaving 17 bases between them. The CDR3 covers 16 residues. Germline V gene lookup returns CDR1 LGHNA and CDR2 YSLEER. CDR3 protein: CASSQELGERRAEAFF. For the CDR3, the DNA is TGCGCCAGCAGCCAAGAATTGGGCGAGAGGAGGGCTGAAGCTTTCTTT.

The V gene is TRBV4-1, the J gene TRBJ2-1; the match to TRBD2 covers 9 bases. The CDR3 loop spans 15 amino acids. V lost 6 bases to trimming and J lost 5 bases; unmatched junction nucleotides: 8. CDR1 is MGHRA, CDR2 YSYEKL, per germline. Here the CDR3 reads CASSRRGGGNNEQFF. The DNA for the CDR3 is TGCGCCAGCAGTCGTCGCGGGGGGGGTAACAATGAGCAGTTCTTC.

The chain links TRBV11-3 to TRBJ2-7; the D gene could be TRBD1 or TRBD2 (5 bases each). The CDR3 runs 14 residues. Germline lookup yields CDR1 SGHNT and CDR2 YENEEA. Trimming shortened V by 1 base and J by 7 bases, and 14 bases separated the two germline ends. CDR3 region: CASSLGTTTGEQYF. CDR3 bases: TGTGCCAGCAGCTTAGGGACAACGACGGGGGAGCAGTACTTC.

The rearrangement links TRBV7-9 to TRBJ2-2; the match to TRBD1 covers 7 bases. This CDR3 is built from 14 residues. Germline lookup yields CDR1 SEHNR and CDR2 FQNEAQ (reference sequence). Trimming took 5 bases from V and 5 from J; bases not matched to a gene: 5. CDR3 amino acids: CASSIHRGTGELFF. DNA of the CDR3: TGTGCCAGCAGCATACACAGGGGAACCGGGGAGCTGTTTTTT. Full variable domain (missing parts from reference TRBV7-9 and TRBJ2-2): DTGVSQNPRHKITKRGQNVTFRCDPISEHNRLYWYRQTLGQGPEFLTYFQNEAQLEKSRLLSDRFSAERPKGSFSTLEIQRTEQGDSAMYLCASSIHRGTGELFFGEGSRLTVL.

The chain links TRBV7-2 to TRBJ2-7, with D unclear. The CDR3 covers 12 residues. CDR1 and CDR2 from the germline V gene are SGHTA and FQGNSA. Trimming took off 2 bases at V and 0 bases at J, with 2 bases between the two ends. CDR3 loop: CASSLHSYEQYF. The CDR3 region has the DNA TGTGCCAGCAGCTTACACTCCTACGAGCAGTACTTC. The entire variable domain, with the rest obtained from reference TRBV7-2 and TRBJ2-7, is as follows: GAGVSQSPSNKVTEKGKDVELRCDPISGHTALYWYRQSLGQGLEFLIYFQGNSAPDKSGLPSDRFSAERTGGSVSTLTIQRTQQEDSAVYLCASSLHSYEQYFGPGTRLTVT.

This chain links TRBV3-1 (or the pseudogene TRBV3-2) with TRBJ2-1, with no clear D. The ends were cut back, 0 bases at V and 8 bases at J, with 8 bases in the middle. Per the germline V gene, CDR1 is LGHDT and CDR2 is YNNKEL (reference sequence). This CDR3 spans 13 amino acids. For the CDR3, the DNA is TGTGCCAGCAGCCAAGAGGTGGTTGATGAGCAGTTCTTC. It translates to CASSQEVVDEQFF.

The chain combines TRBV12-3 or TRBV12-4 with TRBJ1-2; TRBD1 agrees at 7 bases. V shed 5 bases, J shed 6 bases, and the junction held 6 bases outside the gene matches. This CDR3 has 13 amino acids. In DNA form, the CDR3 reads TGTGCCAGCAGTCCACGACAGGGAGATGGCTACACCTTC. It specifies CASSPRQGDGYTF.